These T cell receptor beta chains were read from a single sample in a study of T cell responses to AZD1222 COVID-19 vaccine. Profiling relied on immunoSEQ multiplex PCR, and the TCRdb table lists in-frame clones only, not all of them. The repertoire holds 100,000 to 150,000 clones, more than 70% seen once, with roughly a tenth in the top ten. Source: peripheral blood, taken on day 0 of AZD1222 vaccination. Receptors originate from an adult in good health. Each CDR3 is given with its conserved first and last residue. A D gene is named only where the DNA matches it firmly. Clone size is given for some rows only: seen once, a few or many times, or a class if the clone is expanded.

J gene,clone size,D gene,V gene,CDR3 DNA,CDR3 protein
TRBJ1-2,NA,NA,TRBV7-8,TGTGCCAGCAGCTTTCGAACAGGGCTCGGCTATGGCTACACCTTC,CASSFRTGLGYGYTF
TRBJ1-1,NA,NA,TRBV6-2/TRBV6-3,TGTGCCAGCAGCCCTTACAGGGAACCCTTGAACACTGAAGCTTTCTTT,CASSPYREPLNTEAFF
TRBJ1-2,NA,TRBD1,TRBV4-2,TGTGCCAGCAGCCGGGCGTCGTCAGGGGGTGTCTATGGCTACACCTTC,CASSRASSGGVYGYTF
TRBJ1-1,once,NA,TRBV6-2/TRBV6-3,TGTGCCAGCAGTAACCCGCTTGCACAGGGATTGGGTGAAGCTTTCTTT,CASSNPLAQGLGEAFF
TRBJ2-2,NA,TRBD1,TRBV19,TGTGCCAGTAGTCCCCGGACAGGGAACACCGGGGAGCTGTTTTTT,CASSPRTGNTGELFF
TRBJ2-5,once,NA,TRBV5-1,TGCGCCAGCAGCTTGGAGTCTTGGAGGACGGAGACCCAGTACTTC,CASSLESWRTETQYF
TRBJ1-5,few,NA,TRBV10-3,TGTGCCATCGGACAGAACAATCAGCCCCAGCATTTT,CAIGQNNQPQHF
TRBJ1-4,NA,NA,TRBV5-1,TGCGCCAGCAGCTTGGAACAGGGCAATAATGAAAAACTGTTTTTT,CASSLEQGNNEKLFF
TRBJ2-2,NA,NA,TRBV19,TGTGCCAGTAGTATTCGGGGGCACACCGGGGAGCTGTTTTTT,CASSIRGHTGELFF
TRBJ1-4,NA,NA,TRBV27,TGTGCCAGCAGTTTGCTAGAGGGGGAAAAACTGTTTTTT,CASSLLEGEKLFF
TRBJ2-7,NA,NA,TRBV4-3,TGCGCCAGCAGCCCTGGGGGTCCTTTAACCTACGAGCAGTACTTC,CASSPGGPLTYEQYF
TRBJ1-6,NA,NA,TRBV5-5,TGTGCCAGCAGCTTGAACCAGGGCCATTCACCCCTCCACTTT,CASSLNQGHSPLHF
TRBJ1-2,NA,NA,TRBV12-3/TRBV12-4,TGTGCCAGCCAGTGGCGACTCGGGGGTGGCTACACCTTC,CASQWRLGGGYTF
TRBJ1-2,once,NA,TRBV28,TGTGCCAGCAGCCCCTCGCAGGCCCTCGGTTTGGGGTATGGCTACACCTTC,CASSPSQALGLGYGYTF
TRBJ2-1,NA,NA,TRBV7-3,TGTGCCAGCAGCCCGGGCCACTCCTCATACAATGAGCAGTTCTTC,CASSPGHSSYNEQFF
TRBJ2-2,NA,NA,TRBV19,TGTGCCAGTAGTAAAGGGGTACCACGCTGGCTGTTTTTT,CASSKGVPRWLFF
TRBJ2-7,NA,NA,TRBV2,TGTGCCAGCAGTGAGGGCGCCCCCGAACAGTACTTC,CASSEGAPEQYF
TRBJ1-1,NA,NA,TRBV10-3,TGTGCCATCAGTGACCCGGTGAACACTGAAGCTTTCTTT,CAISDPVNTEAFF
TRBJ2-1,NA,TRBD2,TRBV7-9,TGTGCCAGCAAGAGCGGGATATACTACAATGAGCAGTTCTTC,CASKSGIYYNEQFF
TRBJ1-4,once,TRBD1,TRBV6-5,TGTGCCAGCAGTACCCCAGACAGGGGGCATGAAAAACTGTTTTTT,CASSTPDRGHEKLFF
TRBJ2-7,few,TRBD1,TRBV5-1,TGCGCCAGCAGCTCAGCTGCCGGGACAGGGAGAGACGAGCAGTACTTC,CASSSAAGTGRDEQYF
TRBJ2-1,NA,NA,TRBV4-1,TGCGCCAGCAGCCAAGGGGACTGGACACGGAATGAGCAGTTCTTC,CASSQGDWTRNEQFF
TRBJ2-1,NA,TRBD2,TRBV13,TGTGCCAGCAGCTTAGAGCGGGGGGCCAACAATGAGCAGTTCTTC,CASSLERGANNEQFF
TRBJ1-1,once,TRBD1,TRBV12-5,TGTGCTAGTGGTCCCGGACAGGGTTCGGACACTGAAGCTTTCTTT,CASGPGQGSDTEAFF
TRBJ2-3,NA,TRBD2,TRBV10-3,TGTGCCGTGGGGACTAGCGGGAGTTGGACAGATACGCAGTATTTT,CAVGTSGSWTDTQYF
TRBJ1-5,NA,NA,TRBV25-1,TGTGCCAGCAGTGAATTAGGGGAGGGTAGCAATCAGCCCCAGCATTTT,CASSELGEGSNQPQHF
TRBJ2-7,NA,TRBD1,TRBV15,TGTGCCACCAGCAGAGATCCGTTCAGCCGGGACAGGTTCCAATCTAACGAGCAGTACTTC,CATSRDPFSRDRFQSNEQYF
TRBJ2-5,once,TRBD1,TRBV2,TGTGCCAGCAGTACGGGACAGGCCACCAATAAGTACTTC,CASSTGQATNKYF
TRBJ2-3,NA,TRBD2,TRBV5-4,TGTGCCAGCAGCTTGGCGGGACTAGCGGGAGAGGCAGATACGCAGTATTTT,CASSLAGLAGEADTQYF
TRBJ2-2,NA,NA,TRBV11-3,TGTGCCAGCAGCTCTGCCGGGGAGCTGTTTTTT,CASSSAGELFF
TRBJ2-2,NA,NA,TRBV28,TGTGCCAGCAGCCGCATCGCGAACACCGGGGAGCTGTTTTTT,CASSRIANTGELFF
TRBJ2-5,NA,NA,TRBV7-7,TGTGCTAGCAGCCATCAGGGGTACCAAGAGACCCAGTACTTC,CASSHQGYQETQYF
TRBJ1-2,few,NA,TRBV28,TGTGCCAGCAGTTTACCAGGTATATACTATGGCTACACCTTC,CASSLPGIYYGYTF
TRBJ2-3,NA,NA,TRBV27,TGTGCCAGCAGTTTAGCGGGCGGCACAGATACGCAGTATTTT,CASSLAGGTDTQYF
TRBJ2-5,few,NA,TRBV7-9,TGTGCCAGCAGCGGAACTAGTCGAGAGACCCAGTACTTC,CASSGTSRETQYF
TRBJ1-1,NA,NA,TRBV12-3/TRBV12-4,TGTGCCAGCAGTTTAAGGGTTGAAGCTTTCTTT,CASSLRVEAFF
TRBJ1-2,NA,NA,TRBV21-1,TGTGCCAGCAGCAGAAGGGACAGAGCTAACTATGGCTACACCTTC,CASSRRDRANYGYTF
TRBJ1-4,NA,NA,TRBV30,TGTGCCTGGAGTCCTCAGGGGGAAAAACTGTTTTTT,CAWSPQGEKLFF
TRBJ2-7,NA,TRBD1,TRBV5-4,TGTGCCAGCAGCGAAAACAGGGGTGAGGGGGAGCAGTACTTC,CASSENRGEGEQYF
TRBJ1-2,NA,NA,TRBV30,TGTGCCTGGAGAAAGGGAGGCTACACCTTC,CAWRKGGYTF
TRBJ1-3,NA,NA,TRBV2,TGTGCCAGCTCTGGGCTAGCTGGAAACACCATATATTTT,CASSGLAGNTIYF